The 24 T cell receptor beta chains listed next were all sequenced from one sample in a study of glioma-infiltrating T cells after dendritic cell vaccination. Sequenced by immunoSEQ multiplex PCR; TCRdb stores in-frame clones only, minus some. Of 72,000 or so clones in the sample, 80% to 90% are singletons; the top ten hold about 2.3%. Time point in this sample: after dendritic cell vaccination, including at tumor progression/relapse. Here the sequenced sample was blood, taken after dendritic cell vaccination. These receptors were collected from a human donor with glioblastoma.

The CDR3 DNA reads as TGTGCCAGCAGCTTAGCCTCGGGGATAATGAACACTGAAGCTTTCTTT. It yields the protein CASSLASGIMNTEAFF. V gene TRBV11-3 combines with J gene TRBJ1-1, with unresolved D. The CDR3 has 16 residues. Trimming pared 1 base from V and 0 bases from J, leaving 12 bases between. The V gene's germline CDR1 is SGHNT and CDR2 YENEEA.

This chain links TRBV5-1 with TRBJ1-2, with 8 nucleotides matching TRBD1. J lost 4 bases, V lost 4 bases, and 6 bases had no gene match. CDR3 length: 14 residues. Germline CDR1 and CDR2: SGHRS and YFSETQ. This CDR3 reads CASSEGQEFYGYTF. Written as DNA, the CDR3 is TGCGCCAGCAGCGAGGGACAGGAATTCTATGGCTACACCTTC.

In regard to this clone: The junction differs from germline at one of its ends, possibly a read error. The chain employs TRBV2 and TRBJ1-1; 10 nucleotides line up with TRBD1. From germline, CDR1 is SNHLY and CDR2 FYNNEI. This CDR3 has 15 amino acids. DNA of the CDR3: TGTGCCAGCAGGGAAGACAGGGGGCAAGGAACTGAAGCTTTCTTT. Its translation: CASREDRGQGTEAFF.

This chain uses TRBV5-1 with TRBJ2-3; 7 bases are shared with TRBD2. This CDR3 is 15 amino acids long. V shed 4 bases, J shed 2 bases, and the junction held 7 bases outside the gene matches. Germline-derived CDR1 and CDR2 are SGHRS and YFSETQ. The CDR3 nucleotides are TGCGCCAGCAGCGGTGCTGGGACTATCACAGATACGCAGTATTTT. It specifies CASSGAGTITDTQYF.

The chain employs TRBV5-4 and TRBJ1-1; no clear D gene. V lost 3 bases and J 4 bases, leaving 16 bases between the germline ends. The CDR3 is made up of 15 amino acids. Per the germline V gene, CDR1 is SGHNT and CDR2 is YYREEE (reference sequence). In DNA form, the CDR3 reads TGTGCCAGCAGCTCCAACCCCATGGGAGGCACTGAAGCTTTCTTT. Translation gives CASSSNPMGGTEAFF.

The chain uses TRBV11-3 and TRBJ2-3, with 8 bases identical to TRBD2. CDR1 and CDR2 (germline): SGHNT, YENEEA. Losses at the gene ends were 0 bases for V and 6 bases for J; bases not matched to a gene: 5. The CDR3 runs 15 residues. In nucleotides, the CDR3 is TGTGCCAGCAGCTTAGAGGGACTAGGGGCTGATACGCAGTATTTT. Translating it yields CASSLEGLGADTQYF.

This chain connects TRBV20-1 to TRBJ1-6; TRBD1 might be the D (6 bases). V shed 7 bases and J shed 18 bases, with 16 bases lying between them. There are 10 residues in the CDR3. Germline V gene data show CDR1 as DFQATT and CDR2 as SNEGSKA (reference sequence). The CDR3 loop is CSVNQGNHHF. Here the CDR3 DNA reads TGCAGTGTAAATCAGGGGAACCACCACTTT.

This clone was counted a few times. This chain uses TRBV11-3 with TRBJ2-3, with D tentatively TRBD2 (6 bases). The germline gives CDR1 SGHNT, CDR2 YENEEA. This CDR3 is built from 14 residues. The V gene lost 5 bases and the J gene lost 8 bases, with 17 bases spanning the gap. The CDR3 DNA follows: TGTGCCAGCAGCCCTGGGGGGACTGCGGGTACGCAGTATTTT. It translates to CASSPGGTAGTQYF.

V is TRBV27 and J is TRBJ2-7; 7 nucleotides match TRBD1. After removal of 6 bases from V and 1 base from J, the junction contained 3 bases not matched to a gene. The CDR3 totals 13 residues. CDR1 is MNHEY and CDR2 is SMNVEV in the germline V gene (reference sequence). As DNA, the CDR3 is TGTGCCAGCAGACGACAGGGATCCTACGAGCAGTACTTC. Translation: CASRRQGSYEQYF.

The genes are TRBV10-3 and TRBJ1-1; maybe TRBD1 (5 bases). Trimming stripped 11 bases from V and 7 bases from J, with 20 bases between. The CDR3 is made up of 13 amino acids. CDR1 ENHRY and CDR2 SYGVKD come from the germline V gene. The CDR3 here is CAFSAGGGDEAFF. As DNA, the CDR3 is TGTGCCTTCTCCGCAGGCGGGGGAGATGAAGCTTTCTTT.

The genes are TRBV5-1 and TRBJ2-1; 10 bases fit TRBD2. Germline V gives CDR1 SGHRS, CDR2 YFSETQ. V shed 2 bases and J 1 base; nucleotides not matched to a gene: 3. This CDR3 is built from 16 residues. This CDR3 reads CASSFGAGGSYNEQFF. CDR3 bases: TGCGCCAGCAGCTTCGGAGCGGGAGGGTCCTACAATGAGCAGTTCTTC.

The rearrangement uses TRBV11-2 and TRBJ2-5, with 8 bases identical to TRBD1. After removal of 5 bases from V and 5 bases from J, the junction contained 10 bases not matched to a gene. This CDR3 spans 15 amino acids. CDR1 SGHAT and CDR2 FQNNGV come from the germline V gene. CDR3 in DNA: TGTGCCAGCAGCCCGGGACAGGCCGCGGGGGAGACCCAGTACTTC. This translates into CASSPGQAAGETQYF.

This clone appeared a single time. The chain joins TRBV9 to TRBJ1-3; D call uncertain. Germline CDR1 is SGDLS and CDR2 is YYNGEE. The CDR3 runs to 15 residues. V lost 0 bases, J lost 1 base, and 8 bases lay in between. Here the CDR3 DNA reads TGTGCCAGCAGCGTAGGGGCCCCGTCTGGAAACACCATATATTTT. Its translation is CASSVGAPSGNTIYF.

The genes are TRBV7-3 and TRBJ1-1, with TRBD1 identical over 10 bases. This CDR3 has 15 amino acids. Germline V gene data show CDR1 as SGHTA and CDR2 as FQGTGA. Trimming cost V 1 base and J 6 bases; bases outside gene matches: 5. CDR3 nucleotides: TGTGCCAGCAGCTTAAGGGGGGGGACAGGGGCTGAAGCTTTCTTT. It yields the protein CASSLRGGTGAEAFF.

The CDR3 here is CASEGGFSNQPQHF. As DNA, the CDR3 is TGTGCCAGCGAAGGAGGATTTAGCAATCAGCCCCAGCATTTT. The chain is built from TRBV6-1 and TRBJ1-5; D is ambiguous. The CDR3 covers 14 residues. The ends were cut back, 8 bases at V and 0 bases at J, with 11 bases in the middle. Looked up from germline, CDR1 is MNHNS and CDR2 is SASEGT.

The chain has TRBV6-5 and TRBJ1-2; maybe TRBD1 (5 bases). The CDR3 is 15 amino acids. The germline V gene has CDR1 MNHEY and CDR2 SVGAGI. Between the trimmed V and J ends, which lost 2 bases and 0 bases, there was a span of 10 bases. In DNA, the CDR3 is TGTGCCAGCAGTTACGGTGGGGGGGCTAACTATGGCTACACCTTC. Translated: CASSYGGGANYGYTF.

The rearrangement uses TRBV6-1 and TRBJ2-1, with a weak D call TRBD2 (6 bases). This CDR3 is 14 amino acids long. CDR1 is MNHNS, CDR2 SASEGT, per germline. V was cut by 3 bases and J by 0 bases, with 6 bases left in between. The CDR3 DNA reads TGTGCCAGCAGTGAGGGGGGCTCCTACAATGAGCAGTTCTTC. The encoded protein is CASSEGGSYNEQFF.

The chain has TRBV10-3 and TRBJ1-2, with 7 bases that match TRBD1. J was trimmed by 0 bases and V by 1 base; bases with no gene match: 8. The germline V gene encodes CDR1 ENHRY and CDR2 SYGVKD. CDR3 length: 17 amino acids. The CDR3 region is CAISELRQGTSNYGYTF. CDR3 nucleotide sequence: TGTGCCATCAGTGAGTTACGACAGGGAACTTCTAACTATGGCTACACCTTC.

The rearrangement joins TRBV18 to TRBJ1-1; D unclear. V shed 3 bases and J shed 3 bases, with 8 bases lying between them. The germline CDR1 and CDR2 sequences are KGHSH and LQKENI. This CDR3 comprises 13 residues. CDR3 DNA sequence: TGTGCCAGCTCACCCTTTGAGGACACTGAAGCTTTCTTT. Translating gives CASSPFEDTEAFF.

This clone was recorded once. The chain has TRBV4-2 and TRBJ2-1, with D unclear. The CDR3 covers 16 residues. Trimming stripped 3 bases from V and 0 bases from J, with 12 bases between. The germline V gene encodes CDR1 LGHNA and CDR2 YNFKEQ. CDR3 residues: CASSQSSVSSYNEQFF. The CDR3 DNA sequence: TGTGCCAGCAGCCAGTCCAGCGTAAGCTCCTACAATGAGCAGTTCTTC.

The rearrangement links TRBV11-2 to TRBJ1-3; D gene unclear. The ends were cut back, 6 bases at V and 3 bases at J, with 9 bases in the middle. From germline, CDR1 is SGHAT and CDR2 FQNNGV. The CDR3 extends over 13 amino acids. The CDR3, as DNA: TGTGCCAGCAGTTTAAATCTTGGAAACACCATATATTTT. This translates into CASSLNLGNTIYF.

The chain joins TRBV2 to TRBJ2-3; 8 bases align to TRBD1. The germline CDR1 and CDR2 sequences are SNHLY and FYNNEI. Trimming removed 6 bases from V and 1 base from J; junction bases left unmatched: 0. This CDR3 comprises 13 residues. CDR3 nucleotide sequence: TGTGCCAGCAGGACAGGGGGCACAGATACGCAGTATTTT. It yields the protein CASRTGGTDTQYF.

The V gene is TRBV6-1, the J gene TRBJ1-1; D perhaps matches TRBD1 (5 bases). This CDR3 contains 16 residues. CDR1 and CDR2 (germline): MNHNS, SASEGT. V was trimmed by 3 bases and J by 5 bases, leaving 19 bases between them. Here the CDR3 DNA reads TGTGCCAGCAGTGAGTTTAACAGGCCCTTAGGAACTGAAGCTTTCTTT. Its protein product is CASSEFNRPLGTEAFF.

The chain joins TRBV9 to TRBJ2-1, with 14 nucleotides matching TRBD2. There are 15 residues in the CDR3. Germline V lookup: CDR1 SGDLS, CDR2 YYNGEE. V lost 0 bases to trimming and J lost 7 bases; unmatched junction nucleotides: 0. The DNA for the CDR3 is TGTGCCAGCAGCGTAGGACTAGCGGGGGGGAATGAGCAGTTCTTC. It encodes CASSVGLAGGNEQFF.